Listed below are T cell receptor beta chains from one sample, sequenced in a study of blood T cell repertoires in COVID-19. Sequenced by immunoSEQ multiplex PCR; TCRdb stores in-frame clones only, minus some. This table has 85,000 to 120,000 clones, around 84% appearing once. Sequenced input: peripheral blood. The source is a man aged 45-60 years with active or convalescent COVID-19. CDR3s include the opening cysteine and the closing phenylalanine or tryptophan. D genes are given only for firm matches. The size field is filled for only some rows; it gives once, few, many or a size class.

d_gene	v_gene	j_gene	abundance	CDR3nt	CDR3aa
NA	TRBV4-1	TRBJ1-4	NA	TGCGCCAGCAGCCAAGTATGGGGGGCTAATGAAAAACTGTTTTTT	CASSQVWGANEKLFF
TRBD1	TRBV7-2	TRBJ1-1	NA	TGTGCCAGCAGCTTAGAGGGGACAGTCAACACTGAAGCTTTCTTT	CASSLEGTVNTEAFF
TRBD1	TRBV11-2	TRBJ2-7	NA	TGTGCCAGCAGCTTAGGACAGGGGATCGAGCAGTACTTC	CASSLGQGIEQYF
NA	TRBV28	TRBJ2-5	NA	TGTGCCAGCAGTTTATCCAGGGCGGGGAAAGAGACCCAGTACTTC	CASSLSRAGKETQYF
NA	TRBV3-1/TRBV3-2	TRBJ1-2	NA	TGTGCCAGCAGCCAAGCCGCGGGGGGTTTCTATGGCTACACCTTC	CASSQAAGGFYGYTF
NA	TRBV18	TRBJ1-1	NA	TGTGCCAGCTCACCACCCGGCAGGGCAGGGAACACTGAAGCTTTCTTT	CASSPPGRAGNTEAFF
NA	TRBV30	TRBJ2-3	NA	TGTGCCTGGATGCGGAGGCCTGCCACAGATACGCAGTATTTT	CAWMRRPATDTQYF
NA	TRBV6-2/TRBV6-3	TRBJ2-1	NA	TGTGCCAGCAGTTACACCTCACAGGGAAGCTATGAGCAGTTCTTC	CASSYTSQGSYEQFF
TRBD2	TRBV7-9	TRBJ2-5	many	TGTGCCAGCAGCTTAGCCGGGGGGGCAGAGACCCAGTACTTC	CASSLAGGAETQYF
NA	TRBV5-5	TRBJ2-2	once	TGTGCCAGCAGCTTGGCCTATACAGGGTTGGCCGGGGAGCTGTTTTTT	CASSLAYTGLAGELFF
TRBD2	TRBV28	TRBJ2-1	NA	TGTGCCAGCAGCGGGGGGGCCTTCAATGAGCAGTTCTTC	CASSGGAFNEQFF
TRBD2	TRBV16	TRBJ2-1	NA	TGTGCCAGCAGCCAGGTTCAGGGTTTCGCCGGGACTAGCGGGTACAATGAGCAGTTCTTC	CASSQVQGFAGTSGYNEQFF
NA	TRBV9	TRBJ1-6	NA	TGTGCCAGCAGCGCGACAGATTCACCCCTCCACTTT	CASSATDSPLHF
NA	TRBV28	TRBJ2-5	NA	TGTGCCAGCCTTACTCCTGTCGCACAAGAGACCCAGTACTTC	CASLTPVAQETQYF
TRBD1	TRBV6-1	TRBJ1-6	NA	TGTGCCAGCAGTGAACAGGGGGCCGTTAATTCACCCCTCCACTTT	CASSEQGAVNSPLHF
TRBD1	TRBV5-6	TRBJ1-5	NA	TGTGCCAGCAGTACAGGGGGTAGCAATCAGCCCCAGCATTTT	CASSTGGSNQPQHF
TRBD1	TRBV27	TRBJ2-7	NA	TGTGCCAGCAGTTCACATCCGGGACAGGGGGTTTCAAAGGGCGAGCAGTACTTC	CASSSHPGQGVSKGEQYF
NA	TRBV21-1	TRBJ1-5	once	TGTGCCAGCAGCCGCAGGGGAAGCAATCAGCCCCAGCATTTT	CASSRRGSNQPQHF
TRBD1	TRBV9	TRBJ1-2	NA	TGTGCCAGCAGACAGGGGGCCTATGGCTACACCTTC	CASRQGAYGYTF
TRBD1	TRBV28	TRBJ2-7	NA	TGTGCCAGCAGTCCCGGGGACAGGGCCTACGAGCAGTACTTC	CASSPGDRAYEQYF
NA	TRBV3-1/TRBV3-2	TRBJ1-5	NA	TGTGCCAGCAGCCAAAGCCCCGTGTATAGCAATCAGCCCCAGCATTTT	CASSQSPVYSNQPQHF
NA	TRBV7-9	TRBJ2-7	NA	TGTGCCAGCAGCTTCCGGGACTCGGTGGACTTC	CASSFRDSVDF
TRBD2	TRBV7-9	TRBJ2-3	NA	TGTGCCAGCAGCTTATCGGCCCTAGCGGGGGGGCATGATACGCAGTATTTT	CASSLSALAGGHDTQYF